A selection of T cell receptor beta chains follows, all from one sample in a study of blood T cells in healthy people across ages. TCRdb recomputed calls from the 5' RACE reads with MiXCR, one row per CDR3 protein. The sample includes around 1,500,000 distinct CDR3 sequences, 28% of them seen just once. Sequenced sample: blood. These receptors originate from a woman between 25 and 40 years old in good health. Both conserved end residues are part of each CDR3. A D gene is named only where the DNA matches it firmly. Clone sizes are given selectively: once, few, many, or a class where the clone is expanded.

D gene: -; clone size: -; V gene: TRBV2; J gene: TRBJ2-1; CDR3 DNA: TGTGCCAGCAGTTCTGATCAGAAATGGCAGTTCTTC; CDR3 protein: CASSSDQKWQFF
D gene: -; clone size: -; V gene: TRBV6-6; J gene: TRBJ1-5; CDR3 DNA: TGTGCCAGCAGTTACTCATGGGGTAGGAGCGATCAGCCCCAGCATTTT; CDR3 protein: CASSYSWGRSDQPQHF
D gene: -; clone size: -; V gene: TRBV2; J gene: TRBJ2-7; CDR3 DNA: TGTGCCAGCAGTGAACTCGGGCCCGCCTACGAGCAGTACTTC; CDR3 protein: CASSELGPAYEQYF
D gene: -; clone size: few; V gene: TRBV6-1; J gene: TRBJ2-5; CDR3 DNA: TGTGCCAGCAGTGAAGTGGGGGGGGCAGCAGAGACCCAGTACTTC; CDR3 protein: CASSEVGGAAETQYF
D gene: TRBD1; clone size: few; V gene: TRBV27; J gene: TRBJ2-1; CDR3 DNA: TGTGCCACCAACCCGACAGGGAGAAATGAGCAGTTCTTC; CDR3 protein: CATNPTGRNEQFF
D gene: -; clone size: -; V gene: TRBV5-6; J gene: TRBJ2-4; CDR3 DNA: TGTGCCAGCTCTGGGGTCGGGATCAATGAGCAGTACTTC; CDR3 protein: CASSGVGINEQYF
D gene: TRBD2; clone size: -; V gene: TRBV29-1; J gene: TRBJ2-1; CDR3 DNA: TGCAGCGTGAGTAGCGGGAGGACCTACAATGAGCAGTTCTTC; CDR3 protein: CSVSSGRTYNEQFF
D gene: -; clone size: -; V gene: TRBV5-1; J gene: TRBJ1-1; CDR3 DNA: TGCGCCAGCAGGTCCTCCGGCAGGATGAACACTGAAGCTTTCTTT; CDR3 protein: CASRSSGRMNTEAFF
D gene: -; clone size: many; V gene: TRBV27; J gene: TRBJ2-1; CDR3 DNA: TGTGCCAGCAGTTTAGGGCTGGGCTACAATGAGCAGTTCTTC; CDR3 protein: CASSLGLGYNEQFF
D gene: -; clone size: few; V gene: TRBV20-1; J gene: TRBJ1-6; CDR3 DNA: TGCAGTGCTAGGGTTGGGGGGGCCCCCAATTCACCCCTCCACTTT; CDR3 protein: CSARVGGAPNSPLHF
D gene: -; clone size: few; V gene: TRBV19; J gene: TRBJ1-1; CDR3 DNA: TGTGCCAGTATCTGGACGGGCCTTTCGACTGAAGCTTTCTTT; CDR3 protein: CASIWTGLSTEAFF
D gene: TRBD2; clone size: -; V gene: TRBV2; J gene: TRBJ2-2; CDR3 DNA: TGTGCCAGCAGGAGGGAGACTAGCGGGAGTGCGGGGGGGCTGTTTTTT; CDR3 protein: CASRRETSGSAGGLFF
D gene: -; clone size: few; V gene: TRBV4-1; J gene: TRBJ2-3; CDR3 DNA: TGCGCCAGCAGCCAAGGGGCGTTCGGGGCGACCACAGATACGCAGTATTTT; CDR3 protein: CASSQGAFGATTDTQYF
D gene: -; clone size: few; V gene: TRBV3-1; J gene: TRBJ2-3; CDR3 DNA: TGTGCCAGCAGCCAAGATCTCGTCACAGATACGCAGTATTTT; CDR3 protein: CASSQDLVTDTQYF
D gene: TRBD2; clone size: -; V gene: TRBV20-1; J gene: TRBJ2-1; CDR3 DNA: TGCAGTTCGAATTCCCCGGCTAGCGGATACAATGAGCAGGTCTTC; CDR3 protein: CSSNSPASGYNEQVF
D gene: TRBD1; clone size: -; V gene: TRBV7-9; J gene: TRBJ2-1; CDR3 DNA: TGTGCCAGCAGCTTCCGGGACAGGGGATGGAATGAGCAGTTCTTC; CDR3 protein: CASSFRDRGWNEQFF
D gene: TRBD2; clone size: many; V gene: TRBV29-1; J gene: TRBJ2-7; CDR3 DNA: TGCAGCGTTGAGGTTAGCGGGGGCTACGAGCAGTACTTC; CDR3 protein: CSVEVSGGYEQYF
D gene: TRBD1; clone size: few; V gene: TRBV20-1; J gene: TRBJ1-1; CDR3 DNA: TGCAGTGCTAGAGAGAGCACAGGGGTTACTGAAGCTTTCTTT; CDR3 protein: CSARESTGVTEAFF
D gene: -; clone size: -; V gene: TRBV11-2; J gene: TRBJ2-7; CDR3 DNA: TGTGCCAGCAGCATTCTTTACAATGAGCAGTACTTC; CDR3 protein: CASSILYNEQYF
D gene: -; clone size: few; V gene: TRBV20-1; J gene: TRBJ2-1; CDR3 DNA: TGCAGTGCACCCCGACAGGGAGGCGTGAATGAGCAGTTCTTC; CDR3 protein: CSAPRQGGVNEQFF
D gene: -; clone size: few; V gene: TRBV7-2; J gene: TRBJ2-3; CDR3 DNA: TGTGCCAGCAGCACGGGCCCGGCGGTAGATACGCAGTATTTT; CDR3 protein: CASSTGPAVDTQYF
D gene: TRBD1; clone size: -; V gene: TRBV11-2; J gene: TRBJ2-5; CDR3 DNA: TGTGCATCGGGACAGGGGGTGAAAGAGACCCAGTACTTC; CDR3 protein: CASGQGVKETQYF
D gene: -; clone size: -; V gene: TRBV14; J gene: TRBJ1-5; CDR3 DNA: TGTGCCAGCAGCCAAAGTTCGGGCAATCAGCCCCAGCATTTT; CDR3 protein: CASSQSSGNQPQHF
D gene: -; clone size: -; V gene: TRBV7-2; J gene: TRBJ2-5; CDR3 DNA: TGTGCCAGCAGCTTTGAAATTAGGCAGAAAGAGACCCAGTACTTC; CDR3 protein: CASSFEIRQKETQYF
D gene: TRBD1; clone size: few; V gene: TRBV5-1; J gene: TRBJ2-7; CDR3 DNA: TGCGCCAGCAGCTTGGTCCCGGGACAGGCCGAGGCGTACTTC; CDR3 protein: CASSLVPGQAEAYF
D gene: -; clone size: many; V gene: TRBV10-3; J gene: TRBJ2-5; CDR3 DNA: TGTGCCATCAGTGAGGTTACCTGGGTGGCAGTGGGAAATGGAGAGACCCAGTACTTC; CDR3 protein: CAISEVTWVAVGNGETQYF
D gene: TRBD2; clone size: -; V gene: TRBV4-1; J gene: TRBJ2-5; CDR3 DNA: TGCGCCAGCAGCCAGACGGGGGGGACCTCCGAGACCCAGTACTTC; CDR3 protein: CASSQTGGTSETQYF
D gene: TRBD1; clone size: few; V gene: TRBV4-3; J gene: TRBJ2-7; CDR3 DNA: TGCGCCAGCAGCCAAGATACAGGGGACTACGAGCAGTACTTC; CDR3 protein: CASSQDTGDYEQYF